This T cell receptor (beta chain) was profiled in a study of blood T cells in healthy people across ages. With regard to this clonotype: Antigen specificity is unknown.

A second about 7 to 12 cycle PCR used barcoded and J-beta primers. In TCRdb, the 5' RACE reads were re-called with MiXCR into one record per CDR3 protein. The table records around 990,000 distinct CDR3 sequences, about two fifths of them present only once. The study, taken as a whole, reports: Fewer expanded clones and more diversity marked long-lived versus aged donors.

This clonotype originated in a man between 18 and 35 years old in good health. Sequencing input: blood.

In DNA, the CDR3 is TGTGCCATCAGTGAGTCGATCCGGGACTCACCCCTCCACTTT. Encoded protein: CAISESIRDSPLHF. The chain recombines TRBV10-3 with TRBJ1-6, with D possibly being TRBD1 (5 bases). Trimming shortened V by 0 bases and J by 10 bases, and 10 bases separated the two germline ends. The length of the CDR3 is 14 residues. Germline loops: CDR1 ENHRY, CDR2 SYGVKD.